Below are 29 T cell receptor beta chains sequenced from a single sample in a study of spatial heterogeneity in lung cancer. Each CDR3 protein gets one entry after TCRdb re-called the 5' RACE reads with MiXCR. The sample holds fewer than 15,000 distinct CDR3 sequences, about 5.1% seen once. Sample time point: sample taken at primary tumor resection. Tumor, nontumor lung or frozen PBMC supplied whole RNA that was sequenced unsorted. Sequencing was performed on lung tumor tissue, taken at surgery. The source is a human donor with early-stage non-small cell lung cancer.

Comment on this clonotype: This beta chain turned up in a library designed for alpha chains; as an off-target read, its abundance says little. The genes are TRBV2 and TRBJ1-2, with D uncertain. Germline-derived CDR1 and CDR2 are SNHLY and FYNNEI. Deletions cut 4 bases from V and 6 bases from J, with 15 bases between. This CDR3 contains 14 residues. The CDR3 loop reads CASSVRAGGDGYTF. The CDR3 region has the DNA TGTGCCAGCAGTGTACGGGCCGGTGGAGATGGCTACACCTTC. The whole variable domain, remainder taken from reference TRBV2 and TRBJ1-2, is EPEVTQTPSHQVTQMGQEVILRCVPISNHLYFYWYRQILGQKVEFLVSFYNNEISEKSEIFDDQFSVERPDGSNFTLKIRSTKLEDSAMYFCASSVRAGGDGYTFGSGTRLTVV.

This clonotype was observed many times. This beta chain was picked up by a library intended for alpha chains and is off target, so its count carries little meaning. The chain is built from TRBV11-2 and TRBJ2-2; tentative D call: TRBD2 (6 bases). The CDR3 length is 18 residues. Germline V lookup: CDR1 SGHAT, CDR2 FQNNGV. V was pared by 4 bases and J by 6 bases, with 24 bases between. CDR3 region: CASSYNQGRKGGAGELFF. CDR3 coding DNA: TGTGCCAGCAGCTACAATCAGGGTCGGAAGGGAGGCGCCGGGGAGCTGTTTTTT.

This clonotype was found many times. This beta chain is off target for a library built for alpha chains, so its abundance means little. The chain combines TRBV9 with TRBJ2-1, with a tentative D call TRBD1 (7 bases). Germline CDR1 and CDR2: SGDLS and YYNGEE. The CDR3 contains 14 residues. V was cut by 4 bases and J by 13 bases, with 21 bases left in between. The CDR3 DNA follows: TGTGCCAGCAGCCCGAGGGGCAGGGGGGACCGCCAGTTCTTC. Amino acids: CASSPRGRGDRQFF.

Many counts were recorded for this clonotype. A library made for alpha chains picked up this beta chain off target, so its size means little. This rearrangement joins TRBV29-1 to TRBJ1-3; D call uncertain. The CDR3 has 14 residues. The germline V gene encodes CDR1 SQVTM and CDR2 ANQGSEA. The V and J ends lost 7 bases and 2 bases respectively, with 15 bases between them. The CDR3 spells CSALEALTGNTIYF. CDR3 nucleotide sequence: TGCAGCGCACTAGAGGCCCTGACTGGAAACACCATATATTTT.

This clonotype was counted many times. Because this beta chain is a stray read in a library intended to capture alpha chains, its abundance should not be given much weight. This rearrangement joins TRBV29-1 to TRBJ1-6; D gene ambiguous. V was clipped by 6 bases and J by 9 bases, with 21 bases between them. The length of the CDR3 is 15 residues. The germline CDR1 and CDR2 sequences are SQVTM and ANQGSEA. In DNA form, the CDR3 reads TGCAGCGTGAAAACGGACTCATCTCTCGGTTCACCCCTCCACTTT. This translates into CSVKTDSSLGSPLHF.

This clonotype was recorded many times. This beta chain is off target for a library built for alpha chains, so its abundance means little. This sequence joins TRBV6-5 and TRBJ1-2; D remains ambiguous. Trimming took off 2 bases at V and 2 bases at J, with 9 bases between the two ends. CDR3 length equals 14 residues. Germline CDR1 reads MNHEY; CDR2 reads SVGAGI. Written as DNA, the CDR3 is TGTGCCAGCAGTTACGATCGACTGAACTATGGCTACACCTTC. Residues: CASSYDRLNYGYTF.

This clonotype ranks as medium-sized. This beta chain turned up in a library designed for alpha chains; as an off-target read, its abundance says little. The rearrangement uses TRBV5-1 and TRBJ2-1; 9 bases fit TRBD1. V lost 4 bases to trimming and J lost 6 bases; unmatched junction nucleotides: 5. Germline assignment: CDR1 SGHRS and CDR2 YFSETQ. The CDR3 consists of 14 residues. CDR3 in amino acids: CASSTGTGINEQFF. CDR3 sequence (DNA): TGCGCCAGCAGCACCGGGACAGGGATCAATGAGCAGTTCTTC. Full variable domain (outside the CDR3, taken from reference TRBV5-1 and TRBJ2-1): KAGVTQTPRYLIKTRGQQVTLSCSPISGHRSVSWYQQTPGQGLQFLFEYFSETQRNKGNFPGRFSGRQFSNSRSEMNVSTLELGDSALYLCASSTGTGINEQFFGPGTRLTVL.

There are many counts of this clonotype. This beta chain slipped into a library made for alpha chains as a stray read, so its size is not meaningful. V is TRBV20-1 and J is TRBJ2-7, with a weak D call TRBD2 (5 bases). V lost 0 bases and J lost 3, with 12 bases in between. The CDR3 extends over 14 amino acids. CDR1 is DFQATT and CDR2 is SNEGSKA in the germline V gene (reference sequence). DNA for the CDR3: TGCAGTGCTAGAGATCGGGGAGCGGACTACGAGCAGTACTTC. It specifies CSARDRGADYEQYF.

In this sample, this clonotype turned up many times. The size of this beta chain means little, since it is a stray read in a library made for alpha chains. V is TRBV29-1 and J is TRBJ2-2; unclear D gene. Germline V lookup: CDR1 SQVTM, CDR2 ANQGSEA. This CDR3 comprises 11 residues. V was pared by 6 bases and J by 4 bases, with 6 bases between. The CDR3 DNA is TGCAGCGTCGGTTTCACCGGGGAGCTGTTTTTT. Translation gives CSVGFTGELFF.

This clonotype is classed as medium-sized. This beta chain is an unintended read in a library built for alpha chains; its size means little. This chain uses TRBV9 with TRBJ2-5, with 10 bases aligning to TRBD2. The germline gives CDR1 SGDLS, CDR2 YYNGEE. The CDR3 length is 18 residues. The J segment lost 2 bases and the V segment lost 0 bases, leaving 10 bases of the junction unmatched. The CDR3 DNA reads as TGTGCCAGCAGCGTAGGGACTAGCGGCAGCCATTCTCAAGAGACCCAGTACTTC. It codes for CASSVGTSGSHSQETQYF. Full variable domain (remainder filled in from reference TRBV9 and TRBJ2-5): DSGVTQTPKHLITATGQRVTLRCSPRSGDLSVYWYQQSLDQGLQFLIQYYNGEERAKGNILERFSAQQFPDLHSELNLSSLELGDSALYFCASSVGTSGSHSQETQYFGPGTRLLVL.

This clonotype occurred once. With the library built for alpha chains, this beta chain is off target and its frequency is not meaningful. CDR3 nucleotides: TGTGCCAGCAGTTTGGGCTGGAATGAGCAGTTCTTC. Translating gives CASSLGWNEQFF. The rearrangement uses TRBV12-3 or TRBV12-4 and TRBJ2-1; D unresolved. V lost 3 bases and J 7 bases, leaving 7 bases between the germline ends. The CDR3 covers 12 residues.

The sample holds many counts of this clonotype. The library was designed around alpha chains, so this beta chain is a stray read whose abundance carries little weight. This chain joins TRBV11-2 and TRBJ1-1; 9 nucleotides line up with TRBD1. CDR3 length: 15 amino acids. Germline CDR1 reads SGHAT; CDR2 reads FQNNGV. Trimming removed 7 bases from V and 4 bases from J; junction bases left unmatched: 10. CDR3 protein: CASNNLQGAGTEAFF. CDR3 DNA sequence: TGTGCCAGCAACAATCTACAGGGGGCTGGCACTGAAGCTTTCTTT.

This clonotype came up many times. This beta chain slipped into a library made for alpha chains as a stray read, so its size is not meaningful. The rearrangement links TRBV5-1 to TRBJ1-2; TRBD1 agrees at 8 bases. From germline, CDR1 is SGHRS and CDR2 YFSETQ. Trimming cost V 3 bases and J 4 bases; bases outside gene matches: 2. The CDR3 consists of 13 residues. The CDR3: CASSSGQGYGYTF. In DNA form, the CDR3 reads TGCGCCAGCAGCTCAGGACAGGGCTATGGCTACACCTTC. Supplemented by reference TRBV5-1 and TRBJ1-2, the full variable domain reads KAGVTQTPRYLIKTRGQQVTLSCSPISGHRSVSWYQQTPGQGLQFLFEYFSETQRNKGNFPGRFSGRQFSNSRSEMNVSTLELGDSALYLCASSSGQGYGYTFGSGTRLTVV.

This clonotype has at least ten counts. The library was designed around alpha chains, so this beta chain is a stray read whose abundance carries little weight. CDR3 nucleotides: TGTGCCAGCTCACCCCCGGTCCGACCTAATTCACCCCTCCACTTT. Translation gives CASSPPVRPNSPLHF. V is TRBV18 and J is TRBJ1-6; D gene uncertain. This CDR3 is 15 amino acids long. The ends were cut back, 3 bases at V and 6 bases at J, with 12 bases in the middle. Per the germline V gene, CDR1 is KGHSH and CDR2 is LQKENI. Complete variable domain (other parts from reference TRBV18 and TRBJ1-6): NAGVMQNPRHLVRRRGQEARLRCSPMKGHSHVYWYRQLPEEGLKFMVYLQKENIIDESGMPKERFSAEFPKEGPSILRIQQVVRGDSAAYFCASSPPVRPNSPLHFGNGTRLTVT.

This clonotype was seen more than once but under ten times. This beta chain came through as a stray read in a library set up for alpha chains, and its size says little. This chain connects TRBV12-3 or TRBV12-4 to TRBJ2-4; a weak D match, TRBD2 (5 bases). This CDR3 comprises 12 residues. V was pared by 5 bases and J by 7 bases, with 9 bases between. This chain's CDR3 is CASSTGSNIQYF. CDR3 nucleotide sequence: TGTGCCAGCAGTACGGGATCGAACATTCAGTACTTC.

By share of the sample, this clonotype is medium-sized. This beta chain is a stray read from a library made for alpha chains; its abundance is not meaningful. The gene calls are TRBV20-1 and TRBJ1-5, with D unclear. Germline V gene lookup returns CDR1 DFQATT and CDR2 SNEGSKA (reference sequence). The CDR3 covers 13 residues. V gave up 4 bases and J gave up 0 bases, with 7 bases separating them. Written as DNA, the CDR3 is TGCAGTGCTATAGAGTATAGCAATCAGCCCCAGCATTTT. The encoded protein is CSAIEYSNQPQHF.

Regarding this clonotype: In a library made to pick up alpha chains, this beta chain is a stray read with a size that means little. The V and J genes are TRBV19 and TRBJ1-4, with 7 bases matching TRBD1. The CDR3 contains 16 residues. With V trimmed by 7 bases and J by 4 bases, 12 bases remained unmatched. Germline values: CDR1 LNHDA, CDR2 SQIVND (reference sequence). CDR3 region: CASTTQSGTVNEKLFF. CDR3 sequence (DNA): TGTGCCAGTACCACCCAATCCGGGACAGTTAATGAAAAACTGTTTTTT.

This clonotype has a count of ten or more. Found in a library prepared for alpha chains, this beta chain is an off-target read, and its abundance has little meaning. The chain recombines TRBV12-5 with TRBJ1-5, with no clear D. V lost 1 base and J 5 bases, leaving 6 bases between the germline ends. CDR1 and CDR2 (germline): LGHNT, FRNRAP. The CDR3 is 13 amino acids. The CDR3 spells CASGLENDQPQHF. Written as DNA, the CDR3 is TGTGCTAGTGGTTTGGAAAACGATCAGCCCCAGCATTTT.

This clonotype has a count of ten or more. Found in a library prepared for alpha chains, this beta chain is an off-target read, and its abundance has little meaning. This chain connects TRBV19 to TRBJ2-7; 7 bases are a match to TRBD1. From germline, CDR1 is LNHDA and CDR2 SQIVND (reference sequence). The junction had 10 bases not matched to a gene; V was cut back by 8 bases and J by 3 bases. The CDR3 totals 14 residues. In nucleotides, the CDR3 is TGTGCCAGTTCCCAGTCCGGGGACAGCTACGAGCAGTACTTC. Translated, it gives CASSQSGDSYEQYF.

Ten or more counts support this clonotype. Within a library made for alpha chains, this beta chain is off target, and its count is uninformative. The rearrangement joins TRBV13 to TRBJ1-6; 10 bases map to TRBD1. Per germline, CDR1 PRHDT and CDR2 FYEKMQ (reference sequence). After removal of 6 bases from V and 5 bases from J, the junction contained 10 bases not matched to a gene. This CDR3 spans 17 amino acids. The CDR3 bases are TGTGCCAGCAGTAGACAGGGGGCGTCTTCCCATAATTCACCCCTCCACTTT. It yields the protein CASSRQGASSHNSPLHF.

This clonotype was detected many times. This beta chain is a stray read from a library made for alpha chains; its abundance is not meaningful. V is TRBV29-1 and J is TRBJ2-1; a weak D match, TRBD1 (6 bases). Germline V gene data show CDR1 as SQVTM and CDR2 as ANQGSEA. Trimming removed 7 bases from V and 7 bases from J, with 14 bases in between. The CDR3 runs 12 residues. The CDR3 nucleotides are TGCAGCGCTGGGACAAAGTGGAATGAGCAGTTCTTC. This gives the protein CSAGTKWNEQFF.

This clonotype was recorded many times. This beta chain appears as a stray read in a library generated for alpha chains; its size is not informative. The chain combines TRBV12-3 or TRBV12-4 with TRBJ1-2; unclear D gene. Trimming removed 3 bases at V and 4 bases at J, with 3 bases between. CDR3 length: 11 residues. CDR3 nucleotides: TGTGCCAGCAGTTTTGCCTATGGCTACACCTTC. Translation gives CASSFAYGYTF.

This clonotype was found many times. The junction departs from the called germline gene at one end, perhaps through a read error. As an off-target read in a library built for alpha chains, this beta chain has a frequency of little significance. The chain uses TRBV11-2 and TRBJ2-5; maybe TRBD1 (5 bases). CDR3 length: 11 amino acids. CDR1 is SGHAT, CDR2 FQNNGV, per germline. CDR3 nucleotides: TGTGCCTGCAGGGAACAAGAGACCCAGTACTTC. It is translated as CACREQETQYF.

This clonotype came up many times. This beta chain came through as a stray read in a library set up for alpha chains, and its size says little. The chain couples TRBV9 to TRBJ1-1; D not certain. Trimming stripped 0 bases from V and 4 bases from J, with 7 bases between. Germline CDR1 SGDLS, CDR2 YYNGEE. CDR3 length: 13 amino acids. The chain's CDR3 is CASSVGGSTEAFF. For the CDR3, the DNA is TGTGCCAGCAGCGTAGGAGGCAGCACTGAAGCTTTCTTT.

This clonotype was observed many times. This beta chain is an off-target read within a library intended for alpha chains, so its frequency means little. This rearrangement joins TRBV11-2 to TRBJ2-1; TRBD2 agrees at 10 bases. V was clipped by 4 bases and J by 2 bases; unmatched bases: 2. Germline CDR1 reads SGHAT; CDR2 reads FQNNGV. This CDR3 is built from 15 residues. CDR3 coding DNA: TGTGCCAGCAGCTCCCTAGCGGGGGCCTACAATGAGCAGTTCTTC. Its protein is CASSSLAGAYNEQFF. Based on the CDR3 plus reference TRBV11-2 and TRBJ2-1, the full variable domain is EAGVAQSPRYKIIEKRQSVAFWCNPISGHATLYWYQQILGQGPKLLIQFQNNGVVDDSQLPKDRFSAERLKGVDSTLKIQPAKLEDSAVYLCASSSLAGAYNEQFFGPGTRLTVL.

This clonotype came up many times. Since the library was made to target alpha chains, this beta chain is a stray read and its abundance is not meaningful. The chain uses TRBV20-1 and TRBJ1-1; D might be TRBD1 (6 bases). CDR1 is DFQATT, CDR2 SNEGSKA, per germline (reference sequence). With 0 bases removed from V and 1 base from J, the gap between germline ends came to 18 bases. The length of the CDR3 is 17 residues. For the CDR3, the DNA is TGCAGTGCTAGAGATCGTCGAGATGGGGGGCGGAACACTGAAGCTTTCTTT. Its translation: CSARDRRDGGRNTEAFF.

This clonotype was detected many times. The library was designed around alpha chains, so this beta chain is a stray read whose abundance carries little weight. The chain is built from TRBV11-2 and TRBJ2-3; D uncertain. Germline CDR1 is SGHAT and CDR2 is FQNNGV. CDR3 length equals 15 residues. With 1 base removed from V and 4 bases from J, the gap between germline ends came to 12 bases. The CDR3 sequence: CASSLGTLRPDTQYF. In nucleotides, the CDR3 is TGTGCCAGCAGCTTAGGGACCCTTAGGCCAGATACGCAGTATTTT. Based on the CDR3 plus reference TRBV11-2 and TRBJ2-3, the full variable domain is EAGVAQSPRYKIIEKRQSVAFWCNPISGHATLYWYQQILGQGPKLLIQFQNNGVVDDSQLPKDRFSAERLKGVDSTLKIQPAKLEDSAVYLCASSLGTLRPDTQYFGPGTRLTVL.

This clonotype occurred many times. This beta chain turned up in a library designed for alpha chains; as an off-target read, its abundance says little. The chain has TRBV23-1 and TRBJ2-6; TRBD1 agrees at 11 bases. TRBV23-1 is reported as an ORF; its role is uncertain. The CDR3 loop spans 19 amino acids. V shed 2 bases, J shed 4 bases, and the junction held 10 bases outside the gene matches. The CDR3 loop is CASSQPPGQGDSGANVLTF. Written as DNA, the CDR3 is TGCGCCAGCAGTCAACCCCCGGGACAGGGGGATTCCGGGGCCAACGTCCTGACTTTC.

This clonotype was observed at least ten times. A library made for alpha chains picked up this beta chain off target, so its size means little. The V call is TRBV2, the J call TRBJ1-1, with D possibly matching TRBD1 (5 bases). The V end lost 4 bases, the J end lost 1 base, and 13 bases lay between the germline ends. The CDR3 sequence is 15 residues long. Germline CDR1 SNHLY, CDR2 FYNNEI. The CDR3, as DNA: TGTGCCAGCAGTGGAGTAGGGGCCGGGAACACTGAAGCTTTCTTT. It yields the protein CASSGVGAGNTEAFF.